A single sample gave rise to the 31 T cell receptor beta chains below, sequenced in a study of OX40 agonist ivuxolimab in advanced cancers. TCRdb keeps only in-frame clones here, not all; method: immunoSEQ multiplex PCR. The data hold 65,000 to 95,000 clones, with about 90% observed a single time. Sequenced material: CD4+ or CD8+ T cells sorted from blood, taken in a trial of the OX40 agonist ivuxolimab. Source of these receptors: an adult with an advanced solid tumor such as melanoma, head and neck, liver or kidney cancer.

This clone was seen just once. The chain couples TRBV5-1 to TRBJ1-1, with D perhaps TRBD1 (5 bases). The CDR3 runs to 15 residues. Germline CDR1 SGHRS, CDR2 YFSETQ. V was trimmed by 4 bases and J by 1 base, leaving 14 bases between them. CDR3 coding DNA: TGCGCCAGCAGCCCCCAGGGAATCGGGAACACTGAAGCTTTCTTT. Translation gives CASSPQGIGNTEAFF.

The chain combines TRBV5-6 with TRBJ1-2; a weak D match, TRBD1 (5 bases). This CDR3 spans 16 amino acids. Germline V gives CDR1 SGHDT, CDR2 YYEEEE. Trimming shortened V by 3 bases and J by 3 bases, and 18 bases separated the two germline ends. DNA of the CDR3: TGTGCCAGCAGCTGGTCCAAGCCGGGACTACACTATGGCTACACCTTC. It yields the protein CASSWSKPGLHYGYTF. The full variable domain, in which reference TRBV5-6 and TRBJ1-2 provide the parts outside the CDR3, is DAGVTQSPTHLIKTRGQQVTLRCSPKSGHDTVSWYQQALGQGPQFIFQYYEEEERQRGNFPDRFSGHQFPNYSSELNVNALLLGDSALYLCASSWSKPGLHYGYTFGSGTRLTVV.

This clone was seen more than once but under ten times. The CDR3 loop reads CASSLTDHYGYTF. The CDR3 bases are TGTGCCAGCAGCCTGACAGACCACTATGGCTACACCTTC. The chain employs TRBV7-9 and TRBJ1-2, with TRBD1 as a possible D gene (5 bases). The CDR3 runs to 13 residues. CDR1 is SEHNR and CDR2 is FQNEAQ in the germline V gene (reference sequence). The V and J ends lost 5 bases and 3 bases respectively, with 10 bases between them.

This chain connects TRBV18 to TRBJ1-5; TRBD1 is a possible D gene (6 bases). Trimming removed 2 bases at V and 0 bases at J, with 17 bases between. The germline CDR1 and CDR2 sequences are KGHSH and LQKENI. The CDR3 extends over 18 amino acids. Here the CDR3 reads CASSPGLGQKNSNQPQHF. CDR3 nucleotides: TGTGCCAGCTCACCAGGGCTCGGACAGAAGAATAGCAATCAGCCCCAGCATTTT. Complete variable domain (other parts from reference TRBV18 and TRBJ1-5): NAGVMQNPRHLVRRRGQEARLRCSPMKGHSHVYWYRQLPEEGLKFMVYLQKENIIDESGMPKERFSAEFPKEGPSILRIQQVVRGDSAAYFCASSPGLGQKNSNQPQHFGDGTRLSIL.

A few counts support this clone. The chain uses TRBV6-1 and TRBJ1-1; D may be TRBD1 (5 bases). This CDR3 contains 14 residues. The germline gives CDR1 MNHNS, CDR2 SASEGT. Between the trimmed V and J ends, which lost 6 bases and 1 base, there was a span of 12 bases. The CDR3 bases are TGTGCCAGCAGCGCGACGGGGGGGAACACTGAAGCTTTCTTT. Translation: CASSATGGNTEAFF.

The CDR3, as DNA: TGTGCCTGGAGTGTAACCGGGTCCGGCGAGCAGTACTTC. Its translation is CAWSVTGSGEQYF. This chain uses TRBV30 with TRBJ2-7; D unclear. Germline V gene lookup returns CDR1 GTSNPN and CDR2 SVGIG (reference sequence). The V and J ends lost 0 bases and 6 bases respectively, with 12 bases between them. The CDR3 sequence is 13 residues long.

J is TRBJ1-4 and V is TRBV11-2; the match to TRBD1 covers 10 bases. The CDR3 contains 14 residues. V lost 4 bases to trimming and J lost 8 bases; unmatched junction nucleotides: 4. Germline loops: CDR1 SGHAT, CDR2 FQNNGV. The CDR3 coding sequence is TGTGCCAGCAGCTCGGGACAGGGGCGGGAAAAACTGTTTTTT. It specifies CASSSGQGREKLFF. The whole variable domain, filled in from reference TRBV11-2 and TRBJ1-4, reads EAGVAQSPRYKIIEKRQSVAFWCNPISGHATLYWYQQILGQGPKLLIQFQNNGVVDDSQLPKDRFSAERLKGVDSTLKIQPAKLEDSAVYLCASSSGQGREKLFFGSGTQLSVL.

The chain combines TRBV19 with TRBJ2-5, with D uncertain. Germline V lookup: CDR1 LNHDA, CDR2 SQIVND (reference sequence). CDR3 length: 14 residues. The V end lost 2 bases, the J end lost 2 bases, and 9 bases lay between the germline ends. The CDR3 loop is CASSIRAGQETQYF. The CDR3 DNA sequence: TGTGCCAGTAGTATAAGGGCAGGTCAAGAGACCCAGTACTTC.

CDR3: CASSFTYNEQFF. In DNA, the CDR3 is TGTGCCAGCAGCTTTACTTACAATGAGCAGTTCTTC. V usage is TRBV9 and J usage is TRBJ2-1; D not certain. CDR1 and CDR2 (germline): SGDLS, YYNGEE. The V and J ends lost 4 bases and 4 bases respectively, with 6 bases between them. The CDR3 loop spans 12 amino acids.

V is TRBV18 and J is TRBJ1-3, with D possibly matching TRBD1 (5 bases). V lost 3 bases, J lost 0 bases, and 18 bases lay in between. Germline V gene lookup returns CDR1 KGHSH and CDR2 LQKENI. This CDR3 region has 18 residues. As DNA, the CDR3 is TGTGCCAGCTCACCCGGAGTGGTAGGGGTGAACTCTGGAAACACCATATATTTT. This translates into CASSPGVVGVNSGNTIYF.

This clone was seen a single time. The V and J genes are TRBV6-1 and TRBJ2-3, with 10 bases aligning to TRBD2. This CDR3 spans 14 amino acids. Germline CDR1 is MNHNS and CDR2 is SASEGT. Trimming cost V 4 bases and J 4 bases; bases outside gene matches: 2. The CDR3 protein is CASSVAGGPDTQYF. DNA for the CDR3: TGTGCCAGCAGTGTAGCGGGAGGACCAGATACGCAGTATTTT.

The chain employs TRBV18 and TRBJ2-3; maybe TRBD1 (5 bases). Germline lookup yields CDR1 KGHSH and CDR2 LQKENI. CDR3 length: 13 amino acids. Trimming cost V 8 bases and J 1 base, with 10 bases left between them. The CDR3 here is CASERGGTDTQYF. The CDR3 DNA reads TGTGCCAGCGAAAGGGGTGGCACAGATACGCAGTATTTT.

This clone was counted a few times. The chain couples TRBV27 to TRBJ1-5; D gene unclear. Looked up from germline, CDR1 is MNHEY and CDR2 is SMNVEV (reference sequence). V lost 4 bases and J 1 base, leaving 5 bases between the germline ends. The CDR3 has 13 amino acids. CDR3 sequence reads: CASSYISNQPQHF. Here the CDR3 DNA reads TGTGCCAGCAGTTATATCAGCAATCAGCCCCAGCATTTT.

V is TRBV7-2 and J is TRBJ1-2, with D perhaps matching TRBD1 (5 bases). This CDR3 region has 13 residues. Germline V lookup: CDR1 SGHTA, CDR2 FQGNSA. Trimming cost V 4 bases and J 3 bases, with 9 bases left between them. In nucleotides, the CDR3 is TGTGCCAGCAGCTACGGGACGGACTATGGCTACACCTTC. This sequence encodes CASSYGTDYGYTF.

The chain recombines TRBV15 with TRBJ2-7; D assignment may be TRBD1 or TRBD2 (5 bases each). CDR3 length equals 14 residues. CDR1 and CDR2 (germline): LNHNV, YYDKDF (reference sequence). V lost 1 base to trimming and J lost 2 bases, with 9 bases between them. The CDR3, as DNA: TGTGCCACCAGCAGAGCCGGGACGACCTACGAGCAGTACTTC. It is translated as CATSRAGTTYEQYF.

CDR3 in DNA: TGCAGCGTTGTGCCCGTAGCGGGGTCTAGCACTGAAGCTTTCTTT. This encodes CSVVPVAGSSTEAFF. This chain joins TRBV29-1 and TRBJ1-1; D not certain. Germline loops: CDR1 SQVTM, CDR2 ANQGSEA. There are 15 residues in the CDR3. V was cut by 4 bases and J by 4 bases, with 19 bases left in between.

The CDR3 spells CSGTGETEAFF. The DNA for the CDR3 is TGCAGTGGCACAGGGGAAACTGAAGCTTTCTTT. V and J are TRBV20-1 and TRBJ1-1; 7 nucleotides align to TRBD1. V lost 7 bases and J lost 5; bases outside the gene matches: 4. There are 11 residues in the CDR3. Germline V gene sequence: CDR1 DFQATT, CDR2 SNEGSKA (reference sequence).

CDR3 loop: CSARALPAQYF. CDR3 DNA sequence: TGCAGTGCTAGAGCCCTCCCGGCGCAGTATTTT. The rearrangement joins TRBV20-1 to TRBJ2-3; no clear D. V was clipped by 1 base and J by 10 bases, with 9 bases between them. Germline lookup yields CDR1 DFQATT and CDR2 SNEGSKA (reference sequence). This CDR3 has 11 residues.

The rearrangement links TRBV11-2 to TRBJ2-3, with TRBD1 matching 8 bases. The germline CDR1 and CDR2 sequences are SGHAT and FQNNGV. The CDR3 contains 18 residues. V shed 3 bases and J 0 bases; nucleotides not matched to a gene: 11. The CDR3 bases are TGTGCCAGCAGCTTCGGACAGGGCGGTGCGTGGAGCACAGATACGCAGTATTTT. Translating gives CASSFGQGGAWSTDTQYF. The complete variable domain, with remaining parts taken from reference TRBV11-2 and TRBJ2-3, reads EAGVAQSPRYKIIEKRQSVAFWCNPISGHATLYWYQQILGQGPKLLIQFQNNGVVDDSQLPKDRFSAERLKGVDSTLKIQPAKLEDSAVYLCASSFGQGGAWSTDTQYFGPGTRLTVL.

With regard to this clone: The identical CDR3 is also encoded by other nucleotide sequences in the sample. The rearrangement joins TRBV19 to TRBJ1-5; the match to TRBD1 covers 9 bases. Trimming cost V 3 bases and J 7 bases; bases outside gene matches: 7. Germline CDR1 is LNHDA and CDR2 is SQIVND (reference sequence). There are 15 residues in the CDR3. The DNA of the CDR3 is TGTGCCAGTAGTATCAGGGGACAGGGTGAACAGCCCCAGCATTTT. Protein product: CASSIRGQGEQPQHF.

This chain links TRBV7-8 with TRBJ1-4; no firm D call. This CDR3 contains 15 residues. Germline lookup yields CDR1 SGHVS and CDR2 FQNEAQ. V dropped 1 base and J dropped 3 bases, with 9 bases sitting between them. The CDR3 sequence is CASSLGERANEKLFF. The CDR3 DNA reads as TGTGCCAGCAGCTTAGGGGAAAGGGCTAATGAAAAACTGTTTTTT.

The chain carries TRBV5-1 and TRBJ1-1; TRBD1 aligns across 12 bases. The CDR3 has 18 residues. CDR1 is SGHRS and CDR2 is YFSETQ in the germline V gene. V shed 0 bases, J shed 1 base, and the junction held 7 bases outside the gene matches. The DNA for the CDR3 is TGCGCCAGCAGCTTGGGTGGGACAGGGGGCGCGGGGAACACTGAAGCTTTCTTT. Its protein is CASSLGGTGGAGNTEAFF. Full variable domain (rest looked up from reference TRBV5-1 and TRBJ1-1): KAGVTQTPRYLIKTRGQQVTLSCSPISGHRSVSWYQQTPGQGLQFLFEYFSETQRNKGNFPGRFSGRQFSNSRSEMNVSTLELGDSALYLCASSLGGTGGAGNTEAFFGQGTRLTVV.

The chain has TRBV11-1 and TRBJ2-7, with D hard to call. Germline V gene sequence: CDR1 SGHAT, CDR2 FQDESV (reference sequence). V lost 0 bases and J lost 7, with 19 bases in between. CDR3 size: 16 residues. The CDR3 loop is CASSLASDNPGEEQYF. CDR3 sequence (DNA): TGTGCCAGCAGCTTAGCTTCTGATAACCCCGGCGAGGAGCAGTACTTC.

The chain carries TRBV9 and TRBJ2-3, with TRBD1 matching over 7 bases. The junction had 2 bases not matched to a gene; V was cut back by 4 bases and J by 0 bases. Germline CDR1 and CDR2: SGDLS and YYNGEE. This CDR3 is 14 amino acids long. CDR3 nucleotide sequence: TGTGCCAGCAGCCAGACAGGGAGCACAGATACGCAGTATTTT. Its protein is CASSQTGSTDTQYF.

The chain carries TRBV2 and TRBJ2-7; possibly TRBD1 for D (6 bases). Germline CDR1 reads SNHLY; CDR2 reads FYNNEI. V was pared by 2 bases and J by 5 bases, with 7 bases between. The length of the CDR3 is 12 residues. As DNA, the CDR3 is TGTGCCAGCAGTGAACAGGGGAACGAGCAGTACTTC. Translating gives CASSEQGNEQYF.

The chain recombines TRBV5-1 with TRBJ2-3; D unresolved. Between the trimmed V and J ends, which lost 1 base and 1 base, there was a span of 7 bases. CDR1 is SGHRS and CDR2 is YFSETQ in the germline V gene. The CDR3 is 14 residues long. The DNA for the CDR3 is TGCGCCAGCAGCTTGCTGGCGGGCACAGATACGCAGTATTTT. Its protein is CASSLLAGTDTQYF.

The rearrangement joins TRBV4-1 to TRBJ1-6; TRBD1 aligns across 7 bases. Per the germline V gene, CDR1 is MGHRA and CDR2 is YSYEKL. The CDR3 covers 15 residues. V lost 4 bases and J lost 3; bases outside the gene matches: 3. In DNA, the CDR3 is TGCGCCAGCAGCCTAGGACAGGTCTATAATTCACCCCTCCACTTT. The encoded protein is CASSLGQVYNSPLHF.

The chain employs TRBV5-8 and TRBJ2-2; TRBD2 agrees at 8 bases. The germline V gene has CDR1 SGHTS and CDR2 YDEGEE. V shed 2 bases and J 6 bases; nucleotides not matched to a gene: 9. The CDR3 runs 16 residues. For the CDR3, the DNA is TGTGCCAGCAGCTTAGGACTAGCCTCGTTCTCCGGGGAGCTGTTTTTT. It is translated as CASSLGLASFSGELFF.

The chain couples TRBV5-1 to TRBJ1-3; the D gene is possibly TRBD1 (5 bases). Deletions cut 4 bases from V and 1 base from J, with 12 bases between. CDR1 is SGHRS, CDR2 YFSETQ, per germline. The CDR3 has 15 amino acids. CDR3 DNA: TGCGCCAGCAGCACCGGACACATTTCTGGAAACACCATATATTTT. This encodes CASSTGHISGNTIYF.

This clone was counted a few times. V usage is TRBV19 and J usage is TRBJ1-5; D remains ambiguous. Germline assignment: CDR1 LNHDA and CDR2 SQIVND (reference sequence). This CDR3 contains 14 residues. Trimming removed 5 bases from V and 7 bases from J, with 15 bases in between. The CDR3 DNA reads as TGTGCCAGTAGTCCCCGGGTAGGGAACCAGCCCCAGCATTTT. It encodes CASSPRVGNQPQHF.

The gene calls are TRBV9 and TRBJ2-3, with 8 bases identical to TRBD2. V was pared by 4 bases and J by 2 bases, with 9 bases of the junction left unmatched. This CDR3 is 16 amino acids long. Germline V CDR1 and CDR2: SGDLS, YYNGEE. The DNA of the CDR3 is TGTGCCAGCAGCCCCCGACTAGCGTCTCTCACAGATACGCAGTATTTT. Protein sequence: CASSPRLASLTDTQYF.